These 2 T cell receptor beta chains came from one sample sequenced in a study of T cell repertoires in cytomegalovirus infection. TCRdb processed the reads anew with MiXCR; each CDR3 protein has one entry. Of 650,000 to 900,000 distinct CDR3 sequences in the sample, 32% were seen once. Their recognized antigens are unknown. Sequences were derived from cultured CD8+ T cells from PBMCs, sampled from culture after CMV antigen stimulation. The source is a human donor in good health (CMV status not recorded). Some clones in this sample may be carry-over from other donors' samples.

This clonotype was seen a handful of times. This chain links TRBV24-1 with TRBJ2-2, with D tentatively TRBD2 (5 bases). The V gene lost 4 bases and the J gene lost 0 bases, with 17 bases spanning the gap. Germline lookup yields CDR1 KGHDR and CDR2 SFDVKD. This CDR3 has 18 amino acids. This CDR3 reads CATSDTPRGGANTGELFF. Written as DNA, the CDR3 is TGTGCCACCAGTGACACGCCCCGTGGAGGAGCGAACACCGGGGAGCTGTTTTTT.

Here the CDR3 reads CASSGTGGMGEQFF. DNA of the CDR3: TGTGCCAGCAGCGGGACAGGGGGCATGGGTGAGCAGTTCTTC. This sequence joins TRBV6-2 or TRBV6-3 and TRBJ2-1; 12 nucleotides agree with TRBD1. There are 14 residues in the CDR3. Losses at the gene ends were 6 bases for V and 9 bases for J; bases not matched to a gene: 6. Germline-derived CDR1 and CDR2 are MNHEY and SVGEGT.